What follows are 5 T cell receptor beta chains derived from one specimen sequenced in a study of blood T cell repertoires in COVID-19. Clones were read by immunoSEQ multiplex PCR, and TCRdb kept only the in-frame ones, dropping some. The sample has tens of thousands of clones; about nine tenths are singletons. The specimen was peripheral blood. The receptor source for this set is a man aged 45 to 65 with active COVID-19.

V is TRBV18 and J is TRBJ1-6; 8 positions match TRBD1. The V segment lost 1 base and the J segment 14 bases; nucleotides outside the gene matches: 7. Germline CDR1 reads KGHSH; CDR2 reads LQKENI. This CDR3 is 14 amino acids long. CDR3 residues: CASSPRTGSFTLHF. The CDR3 DNA is TGTGCCAGCTCACCACGGACAGGGTCCTTCACCCTCCACTTT.

V and J are TRBV9 and TRBJ2-2; possibly TRBD2 for D (5 bases). The germline V gene encodes CDR1 SGDLS and CDR2 YYNGEE. The CDR3 extends over 15 amino acids. The germline V and J ends were trimmed by 0 bases and 2 bases, with 8 bases remaining between them. For the CDR3, the DNA is TGTGCCAGCAGCGTAGTACCGGGAAACACCGGGGAGCTGTTTTTT. Translation gives CASSVVPGNTGELFF.

J is TRBJ2-3 and V is TRBV19; a possible D gene is TRBD1 (6 bases). V was trimmed by 7 bases and J by 3 bases, leaving 11 bases between them. Germline V lookup: CDR1 LNHDA, CDR2 SQIVND (reference sequence). The CDR3 has 13 residues. CDR3 nucleotide sequence: TGTGCCAGTACACCCAGGGGAACAGATACGCAGTATTTT. It specifies CASTPRGTDTQYF. The full variable domain, completed using reference TRBV19 and TRBJ2-3, is DGGITQSPKYLFRKEGQNVTLSCEQNLNHDAMYWYRQDPGQGLRLIYYSQIVNDFQKGDIAEGYSVSREKKESFPLTVTSAQKNPTAFYLCASTPRGTDTQYFGPGTRLTVL.

This chain connects TRBV7-8 to TRBJ2-1; TRBD2 agrees at 15 bases. Germline loops: CDR1 SGHVS, CDR2 FQNEAQ. V was pared by 4 bases and J by 10 bases, with 8 bases of the junction left unmatched. This CDR3 comprises 16 residues. The DNA of the CDR3 is TGTGCCAGCAGCTGGACTAGCGGGGGGGCCGCGGGCGAGCAGTTCTTC. It encodes CASSWTSGGAAGEQFF.

The genes are TRBV6-4 and TRBJ1-3, with D tentatively TRBD1 (5 bases). The CDR3 covers 16 residues. CDR1 and CDR2 (germline): MRHNA, SNTAGT. Between the trimmed V and J ends, which lost 0 bases and 2 bases, there was a span of 11 bases. CDR3 DNA sequence: TGTGCCAGCAGTGACTCCCTGACAGAAACTGGAAACACCATATATTTT. This gives the protein CASSDSLTETGNTIYF.